The 5 T cell receptor beta chains in this list originate from one sample, sequenced in a study of OX40 agonist ivuxolimab in advanced cancers. Assay used: immunoSEQ multiplex PCR; TCRdb lists only in-frame clones, some missing. The data hold more than 60,000 clones, with approximately 83% observed a single time. The sample was CD4+ or CD8+ T cells sorted from blood, taken in a trial of the OX40 agonist ivuxolimab. The receptors come from an adult with an advanced solid tumor such as melanoma, head and neck, liver or kidney cancer.

This chain uses TRBV7-2 with TRBJ2-7; the D gene is possibly TRBD2 (6 bases). V was clipped by 2 bases and J by 0 bases, with 11 bases between them. Germline V gene data show CDR1 as SGHTA and CDR2 as FQGNSA. This CDR3 comprises 15 residues. Here the CDR3 reads CASSLSSGDSYEQYF. Written as DNA, the CDR3 is TGTGCCAGCAGCTTATCTTCGGGGGACTCCTACGAGCAGTACTTC.

The chain is built from TRBV11-2 and TRBJ2-3; no definite D call. Germline CDR1 is SGHAT and CDR2 is FQNNGV. Trimming cost V 0 bases and J 5 bases, with 3 bases left between them. There are 12 residues in the CDR3. The CDR3 DNA follows: TGTGCCAGCAGCTTAGATCAAGATACGCAGTATTTT. Protein sequence: CASSLDQDTQYF.

This clone turned up a few times. This chain joins TRBV10-3 and TRBJ2-1; D ambiguous. Trimming left V 0 bases short and J 5 bases short, with 8 bases between. The CDR3 is 14 residues long. Looked up from germline, CDR1 is ENHRY and CDR2 is SYGVKD. CDR3 bases: TGTGCCATCAGTGAGTCAGGTGCCGACAATGAGCAGTTCTTC. It encodes CAISESGADNEQFF.

This chain connects TRBV4-3 to TRBJ2-2; unclear D gene. The length of the CDR3 is 14 residues. Trimming pared 0 bases from V and 5 bases from J, leaving 7 bases between. Germline V lookup: CDR1 LGHNA, CDR2 YSLEER. CDR3 residues: CASSQDTQTGELFF. For the CDR3, the DNA is TGCGCCAGCAGCCAAGACACACAGACCGGGGAGCTGTTTTTT.

The chain couples TRBV5-1 to TRBJ2-7; D unresolved. Per germline, CDR1 SGHRS and CDR2 YFSETQ. V lost 0 bases and J 7 bases, leaving 14 bases between the germline ends. There are 14 residues in the CDR3. CDR3 bases: TGCGCCAGCAGCTTGGACACCGGTTCTTGGGAGCAGTACTTC. Translation gives CASSLDTGSWEQYF.